What follows are 3 T cell receptor beta chains derived from one specimen sequenced in a study of T cells in localized non-small cell lung cancer (TCRdb year 2020). The method was the immunoSEQ multiplex PCR assay. Here the immuneACCESS table is served through TCRdb, limited to in-frame sequences with V and J called. Missing clones are a known gap in these copies; in checked studies unresolved V genes cover under half, and the rest lacks a known reason. Recorded for this sample are about 30,000 clones; 94% of them occurred a single time. The ten largest make up over 0.6% of the sample. The sample consisted of peripheral blood, taken before any cancer treatment. The receptors stem from a woman aged 40 to 75 with stage I lung adenocarcinoma.

The chain employs TRBV7-9 and TRBJ1-2; D is undetermined. The CDR3 extends over 14 amino acids. V lost 1 base and J 5 bases, leaving 11 bases between the germline ends. The germline gives CDR1 SEHNR, CDR2 FQNEAQ (reference sequence). The CDR3 DNA reads as TGTGCCAGCAGCTTAGTTGGGCGGAATTATGGCTACACCTTC. Translated, it gives CASSLVGRNYGYTF. The full variable domain, in which reference TRBV7-9 and TRBJ1-2 provide the parts outside the CDR3, is DTGVSQNPRHKITKRGQNVTFRCDPISEHNRLYWYRQTLGQGPEFLTYFQNEAQLEKSRLLSDRFSAERPKGSFSTLEIQRTEQGDSAMYLCASSLVGRNYGYTFGSGTRLTVV.

This clone was detected a few times. V is TRBV5-4 and J is TRBJ2-7; D gene ambiguous. CDR1 is SGHNT, CDR2 YYREEE, per germline (reference sequence). The CDR3 covers 16 residues. Between the trimmed V and J ends, which lost 4 bases and 2 bases, there was a span of 19 bases. The CDR3 DNA sequence: TGTGCCAGCAGCCTAGGAACACGTATGGGAACCTACGAGCAGTACTTC. Protein product: CASSLGTRMGTYEQYF.

The chain is built from TRBV5-1 and TRBJ2-7; TRBD1 might be the D (8 bases). V lost 1 base, J lost 6 bases, and 14 bases lay in between. This CDR3 is 14 amino acids long. In germline, CDR1 is SGHRS, CDR2 YFSETQ. The CDR3 protein is CASSLTTGGVEQYF. The CDR3 DNA reads as TGCGCCAGCAGCTTGACTACAGGGGGGGTCGAGCAGTACTTC. The whole variable domain, filled in from reference TRBV5-1 and TRBJ2-7, reads KAGVTQTPRYLIKTRGQQVTLSCSPISGHRSVSWYQQTPGQGLQFLFEYFSETQRNKGNFPGRFSGRQFSNSRSEMNVSTLELGDSALYLCASSLTTGGVEQYFGPGTRLTVT.